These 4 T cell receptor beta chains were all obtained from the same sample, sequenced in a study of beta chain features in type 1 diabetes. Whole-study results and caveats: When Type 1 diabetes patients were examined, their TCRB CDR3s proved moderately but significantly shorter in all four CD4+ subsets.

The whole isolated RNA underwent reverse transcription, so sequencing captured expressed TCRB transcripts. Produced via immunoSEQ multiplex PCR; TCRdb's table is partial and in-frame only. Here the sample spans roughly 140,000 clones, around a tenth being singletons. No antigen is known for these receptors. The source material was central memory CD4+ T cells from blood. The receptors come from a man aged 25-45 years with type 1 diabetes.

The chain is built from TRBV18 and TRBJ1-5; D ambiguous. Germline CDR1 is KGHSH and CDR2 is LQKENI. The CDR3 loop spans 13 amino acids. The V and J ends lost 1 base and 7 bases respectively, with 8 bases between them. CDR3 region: CASSPRAEQPQHF. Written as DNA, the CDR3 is TGTGCCAGCTCACCACGAGCCGAGCAGCCCCAGCATTTT.

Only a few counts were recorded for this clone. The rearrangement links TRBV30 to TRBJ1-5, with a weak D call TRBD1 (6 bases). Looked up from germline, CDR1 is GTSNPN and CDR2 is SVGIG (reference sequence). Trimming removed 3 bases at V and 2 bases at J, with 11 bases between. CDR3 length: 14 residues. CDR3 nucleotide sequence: TGTGCCTGGAGCGGGGGGCGGGGCAATCAGCCCCAGCATTTT. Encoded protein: CAWSGGRGNQPQHF.

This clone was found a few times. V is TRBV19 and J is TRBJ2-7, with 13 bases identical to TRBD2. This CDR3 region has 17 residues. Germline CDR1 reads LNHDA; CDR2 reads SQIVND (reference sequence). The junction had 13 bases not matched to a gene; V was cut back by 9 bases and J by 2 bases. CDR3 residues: CASRNSPGLAGAYEQYF. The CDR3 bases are TGTGCCAGCCGAAATTCCCCAGGACTAGCGGGGGCCTACGAGCAGTACTTC.

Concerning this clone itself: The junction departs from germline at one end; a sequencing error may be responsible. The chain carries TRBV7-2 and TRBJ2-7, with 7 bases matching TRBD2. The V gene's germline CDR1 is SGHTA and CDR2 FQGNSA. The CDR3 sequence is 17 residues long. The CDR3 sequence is CASSLAADSGAPYEQYF. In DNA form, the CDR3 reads TGTGCCAGCAGCCTAGCGGCGGATAGCGGAGCCCCCTACGAGCAGTACTTC.